The 15 T cell receptor beta chains in this list originate from one sample, sequenced in a study of response to subunit inactivated influenza vaccine. Via MiXCR, TCRdb re-called the RT-PCR reads, giving one row per CDR3 protein. This sample carries 500,000 to 600,000 distinct CDR3 sequences, less than 15% of them seen once, and the ten largest clones take roughly 10%. Sequenced here: PBMCs from blood, sampled 11 to 12 days after vaccination. The receptor set was obtained from a man aged 50 to 60 who received an inactivated influenza vaccine.

In this sample, this clonotype turned up once. The chain uses TRBV20-1 and TRBJ2-7; no definite D call. The CDR3 loop spans 13 amino acids. Germline lookup yields CDR1 DFQATT and CDR2 SNEGSKA (reference sequence). Written as DNA, the CDR3 is TGCAGCCAGATTGGGGTCACTCCCTACGAGCAGTACTTC. Translation: CSQIGVTPYEQYF.

This chain links TRBV4-2 with TRBJ2-1; D call uncertain. The CDR3 contains 15 residues. Germline-derived CDR1 and CDR2 are LGHNA and YNFKEQ. V was cut by 0 bases and J by 5 bases, with 11 bases left in between. The CDR3 DNA sequence: TGTGCCAGCAGCCAAGATATGCTGTCAGACAATGAGCAGTTCTTC. Translated, it gives CASSQDMLSDNEQFF.

J is TRBJ2-7 and V is TRBV27; 7 nucleotides match TRBD2. The germline gives CDR1 MNHEY, CDR2 SMNVEV (reference sequence). The CDR3 is made up of 14 amino acids. V lost 4 bases to trimming and J lost 5 bases; unmatched junction nucleotides: 8. The CDR3 bases are TGTGCCAGCAGTTCTGGGCGGGAGATCCACGAGCAGTACTTC. It translates to CASSSGREIHEQYF.

The chain links TRBV7-2 to TRBJ1-4; D remains ambiguous. V gave up 4 bases and J gave up 1 base, with 13 bases separating them. The CDR3 runs to 16 residues. Germline V lookup: CDR1 SGHTA, CDR2 FQGNSA. CDR3 in amino acids: CASSSGKLGTNEKLFF. The CDR3 bases are TGTGCCAGCAGCTCAGGCAAATTGGGAACTAATGAAAAACTGTTTTTT.

The chain joins TRBV6-2 or TRBV6-3 to TRBJ1-5, with a possible D match to TRBD1 (6 bases). Germline V gene sequence: CDR1 MNHEY, CDR2 SVGEGT. The V gene lost 2 bases and the J gene lost 4 bases, with 18 bases spanning the gap. The CDR3 has 17 residues. CDR3 amino acids: CASSYVFRGARNQPQHF. CDR3 nucleotides: TGTGCCAGCAGTTACGTGTTCCGGGGGGCGCGGAATCAGCCCCAGCATTTT.

The chain couples TRBV5-1 to TRBJ2-7; D is uncertain. Germline V gives CDR1 SGHRS, CDR2 YFSETQ. With 4 bases removed from V and 3 bases from J, the gap between germline ends came to 20 bases. The length of the CDR3 is 16 residues. CDR3 sequence: CASSPDIRPSLYEQYF. The CDR3 DNA follows: TGCGCCAGCAGCCCGGATATAAGACCTAGTCTCTACGAGCAGTACTTC. The whole variable domain, remainder taken from reference TRBV5-1 and TRBJ2-7, is KAGVTQTPRYLIKTRGQQVTLSCSPISGHRSVSWYQQTPGQGLQFLFEYFSETQRNKGNFPGRFSGRQFSNSRSEMNVSTLELGDSALYLCASSPDIRPSLYEQYFGPGTRLTVT.

This clonotype appeared a few times. The chain recombines TRBV5-1 with TRBJ2-1; D perhaps matches TRBD1 (6 bases). The V gene lost 7 bases and the J gene lost 3 bases, with 14 bases spanning the gap. Germline V gives CDR1 SGHRS, CDR2 YFSETQ. The CDR3 sequence is 14 residues long. Written as DNA, the CDR3 is TGCGCCAGCCGTAGCTGGGGGCACTACAATGAGCAGTTCTTC. Residues: CASRSWGHYNEQFF.

This clonotype was found a few times. The V and J genes are TRBV7-9 and TRBJ2-1; 7 nucleotides match TRBD1. There are 16 residues in the CDR3. Germline CDR1 reads SEHNR; CDR2 reads FQNEAQ (reference sequence). J lost 6 bases, V lost 5 bases, and 13 bases had no gene match. The CDR3 nucleotides are TGTGCCAGCAGCCCCAGGGGGTACCTACTCCGCAATGAGCAGTTCTTC. Protein sequence: CASSPRGYLLRNEQFF.

This clonotype was recorded at least ten times. This chain uses TRBV29-1 with TRBJ2-1; TRBD2 matches 11 bases. Trimming removed 7 bases from V and 7 bases from J; junction bases left unmatched: 12. CDR3 size: 15 residues. CDR1 and CDR2 (germline): SQVTM, ANQGSEA. CDR3 amino acids: CSAPVPSGGSNEQFF. In DNA, the CDR3 is TGCAGCGCCCCGGTGCCTAGCGGGGGGAGTAATGAGCAGTTCTTC.

The chain joins TRBV2 to TRBJ2-2; D unclear. The CDR3 loop spans 13 amino acids. The V gene's germline CDR1 is SNHLY and CDR2 FYNNEI. Trimming took 2 bases from V and 7 from J, leaving 8 bases between them. The CDR3 spells CASSELRNGELFF. The CDR3 DNA reads as TGTGCCAGCAGTGAACTGCGGAACGGGGAGCTGTTTTTT.

This clonotype has just a few counts. The chain uses TRBV15 and TRBJ2-7; possible D gene TRBD1, 5 bases. There are 15 residues in the CDR3. Germline assignment: CDR1 LNHNV and CDR2 YYDKDF (reference sequence). Trimming removed 3 bases from V and 0 bases from J, with 12 bases in between. CDR3: CATSRDITASYEQYF. The CDR3 DNA reads as TGTGCCACCAGCAGGGACATAACGGCCTCCTACGAGCAGTACTTC.

Only a few counts were recorded for this clonotype. The chain uses TRBV7-2 and TRBJ2-7; TRBD2 matches 13 bases. The CDR3 contains 16 residues. The germline V gene has CDR1 SGHTA and CDR2 FQGNSA. V trimming: 3 bases; J trimming: 3 bases; junction bases outside the gene matches: 5. CDR3 DNA: TGTGCCAGCAGCTTTTCCGGGACTAGCGGGGTCTACGAGCAGTACTTC. Its protein product is CASSFSGTSGVYEQYF. Full variable domain (rest looked up from reference TRBV7-2 and TRBJ2-7): GAGVSQSPSNKVTEKGKDVELRCDPISGHTALYWYRQSLGQGLEFLIYFQGNSAPDKSGLPSDRFSAERTGGSVSTLTIQRTQQEDSAVYLCASSFSGTSGVYEQYFGPGTRLTVT.

This clonotype showed up just a few times. The genes are TRBV5-1 and TRBJ2-3; the D is unclear. With 6 bases removed from V and 0 bases from J, the gap between germline ends came to 11 bases. The CDR3 totals 14 residues. Germline CDR1 and CDR2: SGHRS and YFSETQ. The CDR3 spells CASTEQPSTDTQYF. In DNA form, the CDR3 reads TGCGCCAGCACCGAACAGCCAAGCACAGATACGCAGTATTTT.

This clonotype was detected only a few times. This chain uses TRBV6-2 or TRBV6-3 with TRBJ2-5; 9 bases are a match to TRBD1. J gave up 2 bases and V 7 bases, and 8 bases lay outside the gene matches. The germline V gene has CDR1 MNHEY and CDR2 SVGEGT. The CDR3 runs to 15 residues. The CDR3 sequence is CASTKTGGGQETQYF. CDR3 in DNA: TGTGCCAGCACCAAGACAGGGGGTGGGCAAGAGACCCAGTACTTC.

The count of this clonotype is one. The rearrangement links TRBV23-1 to TRBJ1-5; possibly TRBD1 for D (6 bases). TRBV23-1 is noted as an ORF with a role that remains uncertain. This CDR3 is 15 amino acids long. V was trimmed by 0 bases and J by 9 bases, leaving 15 bases between them. The DNA of the CDR3 is TGCGCCAGCAGTCAATCGACGTCAGGCAGGGGGCCCCAGCATTTT. This translates into CASSQSTSGRGPQHF.